The rows below give T cell receptor beta chains drawn from one sample of a study of blood T cell repertoires in COVID-19. Clones were read by immunoSEQ multiplex PCR, and TCRdb kept only the in-frame ones, dropping some. The sample comprises some 290,000 clones, 70% to 90% of which are singletons, and about 4% rests with the top ten. The sequenced material came from peripheral blood. Source of these receptors: a man aged 18 to 30 with active or convalescent COVID-19. CDR3s include the opening cysteine and the closing phenylalanine or tryptophan. A D gene is named only where the DNA matches it firmly. Size is stated for part of the rows, as once, few or many counts, or as a class when the clone is expanded.

TRBJ2-1 | TRBV10-3 | NA | TRBD1 | CAISESTSQGRNEQFF | TGTGCCATCAGTGAGTCGACTTCACAGGGGCGGAATGAGCAGTTCTTC
TRBJ2-2 | TRBV7-3 | NA | NA | CASSLVGDPGELFF | TGTGCCAGCAGCTTAGTAGGGGATCCCGGGGAGCTGTTTTTT
TRBJ2-3 | TRBV19 | NA | TRBD2 | CASSKIAGGSTDTQYF | TGTGCCAGTAGTAAGATCGCGGGGGGGAGCACAGATACGCAGTATTTT
TRBJ1-2 | TRBV5-1 | NA | NA | CASSQLPLSGEYGYTF | TGCGCCAGCAGCCAATTACCCTTGTCGGGAGAATATGGCTACACCTTC
TRBJ2-1 | TRBV6-5 | NA | TRBD2 | CASSLTGTSNEQFF | TGTGCCAGCAGTCTTACTGGGACTAGCAATGAGCAGTTCTTC
TRBJ1-1 | TRBV6-5 | NA | NA | CASSQGGKGTEAFF | TGTGCCAGCAGCCAAGGGGGTAAGGGCACTGAAGCTTTCTTT
TRBJ2-1 | TRBV4-3 | NA | NA | CASSQFPIGGDYNEQFF | TGCGCCAGCAGCCAATTTCCAATCGGCGGGGATTACAATGAGCAGTTCTTC
TRBJ1-1 | TRBV7-6 | NA | TRBD1 | CASSLGGQGETEAFF | TGTGCCAGCAGCCTAGGTGGACAGGGGGAAACTGAAGCTTTCTTT
TRBJ2-1 | TRBV30 | NA | TRBD1 | CAWNGQGLGDEQFF | TGTGCCTGGAACGGACAGGGGTTAGGTGATGAGCAGTTCTTC
TRBJ2-2 | TRBV5-6 | few | NA | CASSFRRTGELFF | TGTGCCAGCAGCTTTCGGAGGACCGGGGAGCTGTTTTTT
TRBJ1-4 | TRBV6-5 | NA | NA | CASSSHATNEKLFF | TGTGCCAGCTCATCACATGCAACTAATGAAAAACTGTTTTTT
TRBJ2-1 | TRBV6-5 | NA | TRBD2 | CASRTSGNNEQFF | TGTGCCAGTAGGACTAGCGGGAACAATGAGCAGTTCTTC
TRBJ2-7 | TRBV9 | NA | NA | CASSVGLGAYEQYF | TGTGCCAGCAGCGTAGGACTGGGAGCCTACGAGCAGTACTTC
TRBJ2-7 | TRBV6-1 | NA | NA | CASSEDPDNHEVYYEQYF | TGTGCCAGCAGTGAGGATCCCGACAACCACGAAGTATACTACGAGCAGTACTTC
TRBJ2-3 | TRBV29-1 | NA | TRBD2 | CSVEGGLAGSQYF | TGCAGCGTTGAAGGGGGACTAGCGGGATCGCAGTATTTT
TRBJ2-6 | TRBV5-1 | NA | NA | CASSLAGSNSGANVLTF | TGCGCCAGCAGCTTGGCAGGCAGCAACTCTGGGGCCAACGTCCTGACTTTC
TRBJ2-2 | TRBV7-9 | NA | NA | CASSLGGQPYTGELFF | TGTGCCAGCAGCTTAGGAGGGCAGCCCTACACCGGGGAGCTGTTTTTT
TRBJ2-2 | TRBV21-1 | once | NA | CASSKDASGRDNTGELFF | TGTGCCAGCAGCAAAGATGCCAGCGGGAGGGATAACACCGGGGAGCTGTTTTTT
TRBJ1-2 | TRBV6-1 | NA | TRBD1 | CASSELGQGRVYGYTF | TGTGCCAGCAGTGAATTGGGACAGGGGAGGGTCTATGGCTACACCTTC
TRBJ2-7 | TRBV9 | NA | NA | CASSSQGWDEQYF | TGTGCCAGCAGCTCTCAGGGATGGGACGAGCAGTACTTC
TRBJ2-7 | TRBV12-5 | NA | TRBD1 | CASGLSTTGGSSYEQYF | TGTGCTAGTGGTTTGTCGACGACAGGGGGAAGCTCCTACGAGCAGTACTTC
TRBJ1-1 | TRBV27 | NA | NA | CASSLFQSGTEAFF | TGTGCCAGCAGTTTGTTTCAGTCGGGCACTGAAGCTTTCTTT
TRBJ2-1 | TRBV7-9 | NA | TRBD2 | CASSVGTSGRNNEQFF | TGTGCCAGCAGCGTCGGGACTAGCGGGAGGAATAATGAGCAGTTCTTC
TRBJ2-5 | TRBV12-5 | NA | NA | CASGLVGTQYF | TGTGCTAGTGGTTTGGTCGGGACCCAGTACTTC
TRBJ2-7 | TRBV9 | NA | TRBD2 | CASSARLAGDEQYF | TGTGCCAGCAGCGCCCGGCTAGCGGGGGACGAGCAGTACTTC
TRBJ1-1 | TRBV7-3 | NA | NA | CASSLRKNTEAFF | TGTGCCAGCAGCTTACGTAAGAACACTGAAGCTTTCTTT
TRBJ1-1 | TRBV14 | NA | TRBD1 | CASSQDLGTGYMAFF | TGTGCCAGCAGCCAAGATCTTGGGACAGGGTATATGGCTTTCTTT
TRBJ2-5 | TRBV29-1 | NA | TRBD2 | CSTPGTSGSSSPGETQYF | TGCAGCACCCCCGGGACTAGCGGGAGTTCGTCCCCCGGGGAGACCCAGTACTTC
TRBJ2-1 | TRBV5-1 | NA | NA | CASSLVDEQFF | TGCGCCAGCAGCTTGGTCGATGAGCAGTTCTTC
TRBJ1-5 | TRBV7-2 | NA | NA | CASSLGLSRYSNQPQHF | TGTGCCAGCAGCTTAGGTTTGTCGAGGTATAGCAATCAGCCCCAGCATTTT
TRBJ1-5 | TRBV24-1 | NA | TRBD1 | CATSDPKTGGRNQPQHF | TGTGCCACCAGTGATCCAAAAACAGGGGGCAGAAATCAGCCCCAGCATTTT
TRBJ1-2 | TRBV7-9 | NA | NA | CASSLKSDGGFNYRSGYTF | TGTGCCAGCAGCTTAAAGTCGGATGGAGGGTTTAATTATAGGAGTGGCTACACCTTC
TRBJ2-7 | TRBV6-5 | NA | NA | CASSYAPLSSYEQYF | TGTGCCAGCAGTTACGCCCCCCTCAGCTCCTACGAGCAGTACTTC